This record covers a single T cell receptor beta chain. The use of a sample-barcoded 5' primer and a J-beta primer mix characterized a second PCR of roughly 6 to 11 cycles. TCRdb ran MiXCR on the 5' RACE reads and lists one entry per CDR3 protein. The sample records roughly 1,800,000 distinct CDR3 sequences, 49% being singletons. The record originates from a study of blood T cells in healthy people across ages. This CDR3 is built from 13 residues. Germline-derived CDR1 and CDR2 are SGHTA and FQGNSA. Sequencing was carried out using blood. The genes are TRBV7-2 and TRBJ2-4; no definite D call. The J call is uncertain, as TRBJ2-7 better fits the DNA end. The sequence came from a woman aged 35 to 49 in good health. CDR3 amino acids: CASSLVPSDEQYF. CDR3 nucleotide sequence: TGTGCCAGCAGCTTAGTTCCCAGCGACGAGCAGTACTTC.